This T cell receptor (beta chain) was identified during a study of T cells in Graves' hyperthyroidism and ophthalmopathy. Ophthalmopathy patients had moderate-to-severe active disease, CAS ≥3, NOSPECS ≥4, and disease duration under 3 months. The study excluded patients with uncontrolled infection, other autoimmune disease, pregnancy or lactation. The sample holds many counts of this clonotype. Amplification of TCR beta CDR3 regions was performed using RNA transcripts as template. The primer set for the first-round RT-PCR of the TCR CDR3 was HTBI. TCRdb re-called the multiplex PCR reads with MiXCR, one entry per CDR3 protein. The sample contains 600,000 or so distinct CDR3 sequences, 12% to 15% of which appear only once. CDR1 is MNHEY and CDR2 is SMNVEV in the germline V gene (reference sequence). V gave up 6 bases and J gave up 0 bases, with 11 bases separating them. This CDR3 spans 14 amino acids.

Material: blood. V is TRBV27 and J is TRBJ1-2; no firm D call. The clonotype comes from a woman aged 18-29 years with Graves' ophthalmopathy. The CDR3 coding sequence is TGTGCCAGCAGGGAGACTGTAGCTAACTATGGCTACACCTTC. It specifies CASRETVANYGYTF.